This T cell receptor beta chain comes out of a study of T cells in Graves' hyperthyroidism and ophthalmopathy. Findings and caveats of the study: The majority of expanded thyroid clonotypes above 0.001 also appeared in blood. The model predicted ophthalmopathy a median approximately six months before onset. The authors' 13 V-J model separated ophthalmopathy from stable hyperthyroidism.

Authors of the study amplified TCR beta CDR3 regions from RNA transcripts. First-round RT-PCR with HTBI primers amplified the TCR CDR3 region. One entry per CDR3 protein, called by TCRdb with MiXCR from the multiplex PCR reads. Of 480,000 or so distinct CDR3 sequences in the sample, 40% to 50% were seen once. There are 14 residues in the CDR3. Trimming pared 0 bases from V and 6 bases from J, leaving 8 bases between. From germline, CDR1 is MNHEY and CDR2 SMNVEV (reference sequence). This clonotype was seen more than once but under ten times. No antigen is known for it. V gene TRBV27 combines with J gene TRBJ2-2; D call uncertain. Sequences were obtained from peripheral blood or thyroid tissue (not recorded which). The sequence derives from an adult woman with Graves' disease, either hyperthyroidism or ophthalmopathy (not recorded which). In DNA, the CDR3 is TGTGCCAGCAGTTTATCGCAGCTTTCCGGGGAGCTGTTTTTT. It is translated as CASSLSQLSGELFF.